Listed below are T cell receptor beta chains from one sample, sequenced in a study of regulatory T cells in long-lasting Graves disease. TCRdb reprocessed the multiplex PCR reads via MiXCR and lists one record per CDR3 protein. Altogether 350,000 to 400,000 distinct CDR3 sequences are present, roughly 17% being singletons, with the ten largest covering 20%. This same sample was also part of a study on T cells in Graves' hyperthyroidism and ophthalmopathy.

The sequenced sample was peripheral blood mononuclear cells (PBMCs), obtained at new diagnosis, from a patient treated with antithyroid drugs. These receptors were obtained from a woman under 30 with Graves disease. Each CDR3 is given with its conserved first and last residue. The order of the fields is clone size, J gene, D gene, V gene, CDR3 protein, CDR3 DNA. A D gene is named only where the DNA matches it firmly. Not every row has a clone size; where given, it reads once, few, many or a size class.

>NA|TRBJ2-2|NA|TRBV12-3/TRBV12-4
CASSSTGFRGTGELFF
TGTGCCAGCAGTAGTACAGGTTTTCGTGGCACCGGGGAGCTGTTTTTT
>many|TRBJ2-5|NA|TRBV20-1
CSAAAPAPKTQYF
TGCAGTGCCGCGGCTCCCGCCCCGAAGACCCAGTACTTC
>few|TRBJ1-6|TRBD1|TRBV20-1
CSASPGTENSPLHF
TGCAGTGCTAGCCCCGGGACAGAGAATTCACCCCTCCACTTT
>many|TRBJ1-1|NA|TRBV6-1
CASNLLNTEAFF
TGTGCCAGCAATCTCCTGAACACTGAAGCTTTCTTT
>many|TRBJ1-4|NA|TRBV30
CAWSSRGTNEKLFF
TGTGCCTGGAGTTCTAGGGGGACTAATGAAAAACTGTTTTTT
>NA|TRBJ2-2|NA|TRBV28
CASMGLTTGELFF
TGTGCCAGCATGGGACTCACCACCGGGGAGCTGTTTTTT
>many|TRBJ2-7|NA|TRBV20-1
CSAFTGGSTYEQYF
TGCAGTGCTTTCACCGGAGGGAGCACCTACGAGCAGTACTTC
>many|TRBJ2-3|TRBD2|TRBV7-8
CASSPPGRGATDTQYF
TGTGCCAGCAGCCCGCCAGGGCGGGGGGCCACAGATACGCAGTATTTT
>NA|TRBJ1-2|TRBD1|TRBV19
CASRILPGQGFYGYTF
TGTGCCAGTAGAATACTCCCGGGACAGGGTTTTTATGGCTACACCTTC
>many|TRBJ2-1|NA|TRBV28
CASSQLSRRGDNEQFF
TGTGCCAGCAGCCAACTTTCCAGGAGGGGAGACAATGAGCAGTTCTTC
>many|TRBJ2-5|TRBD2|TRBV28
CASSPPGLAGEETQYF
TGTGCCAGCAGTCCGCCGGGACTAGCGGGAGAGGAGACCCAGTACTTC
>many|TRBJ1-2|NA|TRBV5-1
CASSFDPPPSMVFYGYTF
TGCGCCAGCAGCTTCGACCCACCCCCTTCTATGGTATTCTATGGCTACACCTTC
>many|TRBJ2-1|TRBD2|TRBV5-1
CASRLRTSHGLSYEQFF
TGCGCCAGCAGACTCAGGACTAGCCATGGCTTGTCCTATGAGCAGTTCTTC
>few|TRBJ2-6|NA|TRBV28
CASSQRTTLGANVLTF
TGTGCCAGCAGCCAACGGACGACGCTCGGGGCCAACGTCCTGACTTTC
>many|TRBJ2-7|TRBD1|TRBV6-2/TRBV6-3
CASSTLRGSSTYEQYF
TGTGCCAGCAGTACTCTCAGGGGGTCCTCCACCTACGAGCAGTACTTC
>NA|TRBJ2-7|TRBD1|TRBV19
CASGYRGSYEQYF
TGTGCCAGTGGTTACAGGGGCTCCTACGAGCAGTACTTC
>few|TRBJ2-7|NA|TRBV4-1
CASSQHPTVFVEQYF
TGCGCCAGCAGCCAACACCCAACGGTTTTTGTCGAGCAGTACTTC
>few|TRBJ1-2|NA|TRBV9
CASFDGWTQNF
TGTGCCAGTTTTGATGGTTGGACCCAGAACTTC
>NA|TRBJ2-5|NA|TRBV7-9
CASSLEQTQYF
TGTGCCAGCAGCTTAGAGCAGACCCAGTACTTC
>many|TRBJ2-1|TRBD2|TRBV9
CASSVVPSGSNEQFF
TGTGCCAGCAGCGTAGTGCCTAGCGGGAGTAATGAGCAGTTCTTC
>many|TRBJ2-7|TRBD1|TRBV20-1
CSARTGREIEQYF
TGCAGTGCCAGGACAGGGCGCGAGATCGAGCAGTACTTC
>many|TRBJ2-7|TRBD1|TRBV4-1
CASSQDSAGGPQMGEQYF
TGCGCCAGCAGCCAAGATAGTGCAGGGGGCCCCCAGATGGGCGAGCAGTACTTC
>few|TRBJ2-2|NA|TRBV6-5
CASSYYPGELFF
TGTGCCAGCAGTTACTATCCCGGGGAGCTGTTTTTT
>NA|TRBJ1-4|TRBD1|TRBV5-1
CASSPRGGKLFF
TGCGCCAGCAGCCCCAGGGGGGGAAAACTGTTTTTT
>few|TRBJ1-3|NA|TRBV20-1
CSARKTGGNTIYF
TGCAGTGCTAGAAAAACAGGAGGAAACACCATATATTTT
>NA|TRBJ1-1|NA|TRBV7-2
CASSQGGWAIAEAFF
TGTGCCAGCAGCCAAGGGGGGTGGGCGATCGCTGAAGCTTTCTTT
>few|TRBJ2-7|NA|TRBV4-1
CASSQGGGRAPYEQYF
TGCGCCAGCAGCCAAGGAGGGGGGAGGGCACCCTACGAGCAGTACTTC
>few|TRBJ2-1|NA|TRBV5-4
CASSLTGRDNEQFF
TGTGCCAGCAGCTTGACAGGGAGAGATAATGAGCAGTTCTTC
>few|TRBJ1-1|NA|TRBV10-3
CAISDREDTEAFF
TGTGCCATCAGTGACAGGGAGGACACTGAAGCTTTCTTT
>few|TRBJ2-7|NA|TRBV14
CASSPQLRAREQYF
TGTGCCAGCAGCCCCCAGTTGAGGGCCCGGGAGCAGTACTTC
>many|TRBJ1-1|NA|TRBV30
CAWMTTGSWTEAFF
TGTGCCTGGATGACTACAGGGTCCTGGACTGAAGCTTTCTTT
>NA|TRBJ2-1|NA|TRBV5-1
CASSLESRDSLPGYNERFF
TGTGCCAGCAGCTTAGAGTCGCGGGACAGTCTCCCCGGGTACAATGAGCGGTTCTTC
>many|TRBJ2-7|NA|TRBV5-1
CASSLAPGIYEQYF
TGCGCCAGCAGCTTGGCCCCAGGGATCTACGAGCAGTACTTC
>many|TRBJ1-2|NA|TRBV12-3/TRBV12-4
CASSLRGRGYTF
TGTGCCAGCAGTTTACGGGGGAGAGGCTACACCTTC
>NA|TRBJ2-1|NA|TRBV19
CASSISVVNEQFF
TGTGCCAGTAGTATATCGGTAGTCAATGAGCAGTTCTTC
>NA|TRBJ1-1|TRBD1|TRBV29-1
CSGSRDSGWNTEAFF
TGCAGCGGGAGCCGGGACAGCGGATGGAACACTGAAGCTTTCTTT
>NA|TRBJ2-5|NA|TRBV5-1
CASSVYGYKGRETQYF
TGCGCCAGCAGCGTCTATGGGTATAAGGGTAGGGAGACCCAGTACTTC
>few|TRBJ2-2|NA|TRBV7-9
CASSPWRSNTGELFF
TGTGCCAGCAGCCCGTGGAGATCGAACACCGGGGAGCTGTTTTTT
>few|TRBJ2-3|NA|TRBV7-6
CASSIGLGGSTDTQYF
TGTGCCAGCAGCATAGGACTTGGCGGGAGCACAGATACGCAGTATTTT
>many|TRBJ2-5|NA|TRBV20-1
CSAIGVQEETQYF
TGCAGTGCTATTGGGGTCCAGGAAGAGACCCAGTACTTC
>many|TRBJ1-5|NA|TRBV18
CASSPGNNQPQHF
TGTGCCAGCTCACCAGGGAATAATCAGCCCCAGCATTTT
>NA|TRBJ2-7|TRBD2|TRBV20-1
CSAGPSGQEQYF
TGCAGTGCTGGACCTAGCGGGCAAGAGCAGTACTTC
>few|TRBJ2-2|NA|TRBV5-4
CASSLKGGGELFF
TGTGCCAGCAGCTTGAAGGGCGGCGGGGAGCTGTTTTTT
>many|TRBJ2-1|NA|TRBV2
CASGFYNEQFF
TGTGCCAGCGGTTTCTACAATGAGCAGTTCTTC
>NA|TRBJ2-5|TRBD1|TRBV5-6
CASSFQGVDETQYF
TGTGCCAGCAGCTTCCAGGGGGTGGATGAGACCCAGTACTTC
>many|TRBJ1-5|TRBD1|TRBV28
CASSRTGVGGQPQHF
TGTGCCAGCAGTCGGACAGGGGTCGGAGGGCAGCCCCAGCATTTT
>NA|TRBJ1-4|TRBD1|TRBV6-9
CASSYRGQTKLFF
TGTGCCAGCAGTTACCGGGGACAGACAAAACTGTTTTTT
>many|TRBJ1-1|NA|TRBV2
CASSRGGVNTEAFF
TGTGCCAGCTCGCGTGGGGGGGTGAACACTGAAGCTTTCTTT
>NA|TRBJ1-5|NA|TRBV7-2
CGSSLEAGAGNQPQHF
TGTGGCAGCAGCTTAGAGGCAGGGGCAGGCAATCAGCCCCAGCATTTT
>many|TRBJ2-7|TRBD2|TRBV25-1
CASSPTVGAGGPSSYEQYF
TGTGCCAGCAGCCCCACCGTGGGAGCGGGGGGACCGAGCTCCTACGAGCAGTACTTC
>NA|TRBJ2-2|TRBD2|TRBV3-1
CASSQEGSSGAGELFF
TGTGCCAGCAGCCAAGAGGGTTCTAGCGGGGCCGGGGAGCTGTTTTTT
>many|TRBJ2-6|NA|TRBV28
CASSRPGANVLTF
TGTGCCAGCAGTCGCCCTGGGGCCAACGTCCTGACTTTC
>NA|TRBJ1-4|TRBD1|TRBV5-5
CASSAVGRQGITNEKLFF
TGTGCCAGCAGCGCGGTAGGGAGACAGGGGATAACTAATGAAAAACTGTTTTTT
>many|TRBJ1-1|NA|TRBV5-1
CASSYVRQDTEAFF
TGCGCCAGCAGCTATGTGAGACAGGACACTGAAGCTTTCTTT
>many|TRBJ1-2|TRBD1|TRBV30
CACRDRDSFGYTF
TGTGCCTGCCGAGACAGGGATTCGTTTGGCTACACCTTC
>NA|TRBJ2-1|NA|TRBV20-1
CSAPSTRMNNEQFF
TGCAGTGCTCCCTCGACCCGGATGAACAATGAGCAGTTCTTC
>many|TRBJ2-1|TRBD2|TRBV12-3/TRBV12-4
CASSLGGGAYEQFF
TGTGCCAGCAGTTTAGGCGGGGGGGCCTACGAGCAGTTCTTC
>few|TRBJ1-3|NA|TRBV20-1
CSARDSAWAATGNTIYF
TGCAGTGCTAGAGATTCTGCCTGGGCAGCTACTGGAAACACCATATATTTT